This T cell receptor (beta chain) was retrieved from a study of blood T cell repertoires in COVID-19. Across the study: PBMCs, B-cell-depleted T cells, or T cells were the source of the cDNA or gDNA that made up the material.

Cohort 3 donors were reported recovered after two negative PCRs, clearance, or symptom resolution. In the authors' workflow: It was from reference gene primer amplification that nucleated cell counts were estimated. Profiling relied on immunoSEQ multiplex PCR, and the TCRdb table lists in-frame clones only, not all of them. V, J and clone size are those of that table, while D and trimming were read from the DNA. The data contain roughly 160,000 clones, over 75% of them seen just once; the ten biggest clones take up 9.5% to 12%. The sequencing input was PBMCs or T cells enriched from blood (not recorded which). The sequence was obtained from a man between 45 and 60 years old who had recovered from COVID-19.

CDR3 region: CASSSDYPSRTDTQYF. The CDR3 DNA is TGTGCCAGCAGCTCCGACTACCCCTCACGGACAGATACGCAGTATTTT. The chain is built from TRBV7-9 and TRBJ2-3, with D possibly matching TRBD2 (5 bases). Germline V lookup: CDR1 SEHNR, CDR2 FQNEAQ (reference sequence). The CDR3 is 16 residues long. V was pared by 4 bases and J by 3 bases, with 17 bases between.